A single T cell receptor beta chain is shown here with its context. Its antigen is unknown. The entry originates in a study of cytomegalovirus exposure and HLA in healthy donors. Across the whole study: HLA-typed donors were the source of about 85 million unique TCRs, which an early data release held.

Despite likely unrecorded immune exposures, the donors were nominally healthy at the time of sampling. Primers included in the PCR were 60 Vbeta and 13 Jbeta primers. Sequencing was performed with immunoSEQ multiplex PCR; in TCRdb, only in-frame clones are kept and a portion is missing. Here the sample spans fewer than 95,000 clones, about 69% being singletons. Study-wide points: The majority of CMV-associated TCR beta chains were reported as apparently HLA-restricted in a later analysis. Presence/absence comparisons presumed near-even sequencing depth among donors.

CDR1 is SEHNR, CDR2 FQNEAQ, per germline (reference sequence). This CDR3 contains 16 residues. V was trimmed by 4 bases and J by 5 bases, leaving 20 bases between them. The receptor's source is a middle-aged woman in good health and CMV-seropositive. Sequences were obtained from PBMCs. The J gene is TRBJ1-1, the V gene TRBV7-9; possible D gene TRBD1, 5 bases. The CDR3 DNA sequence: TGTGCCAGCAGCTCTACCGGGGGGGGGAGTACTACTGAAGCTTTCTTT. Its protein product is CASSSTGGGSTTEAFF.